Each of the 5 T cell receptor beta chains below was sequenced from the same sample in a study of shared clonotypes between healthy human individuals (dated by TCRdb to the early 2020s). Libraries were made using the immunoSEQ multiplex PCR assay. TCRdb re-hosts the immuneACCESS table, in-frame sequences only. Its copies lack some clones; in the studies checked, an unresolved V gene accounts for under half of them, and the cause for the rest is not known. Counted in this sample were millions of clones; around 90% of them appeared once. Around 0.14% of the sample comes from the top ten. What was sequenced was naive CD4+ T cells sorted from blood. What the cell subset or site label conveys for this sample: CD45RA+ positively selected. The receptors stem from a man younger than 35 in good health.

This chain connects TRBV30 to TRBJ2-7; 9 bases are a match to TRBD1. In germline, CDR1 is GTSNPN, CDR2 SVGIG (reference sequence). CDR3 length: 14 residues. V lost 0 bases, J lost 3 bases, and 3 bases stayed unmatched. Here the CDR3 DNA reads TGTGCCTGGAGTGTAACGGGACAGGGCTACGAGCAGTACTTC. Its translation: CAWSVTGQGYEQYF.

CDR3 sequence: CSAARGGTEPQHF. The CDR3 region has the DNA TGCAGCGCGGCGCGTGGGGGTACGGAGCCCCAGCATTTT. V gene TRBV29-1 combines with J gene TRBJ1-5; D perhaps matches TRBD1 (5 bases). The V gene's germline CDR1 is SQVTM and CDR2 ANQGSEA. V gave up 7 bases and J gave up 8 bases, with 18 bases separating them. The CDR3 length is 13 residues. The full variable domain, completed using reference TRBV29-1 and TRBJ1-5, is SAVISQKPSRDICQRGTSLTIQCQVDSQVTMMFWYRQQPGQSLTLIATANQGSEATYESGFVIDKFPISRPNLTFSTLTVSNMSPEDSSIYLCSAARGGTEPQHFGDGTRLSIL.

The V gene is TRBV19, the J gene TRBJ2-2; perhaps TRBD1 as D (6 bases). The CDR3 has 16 amino acids. The germline gives CDR1 LNHDA, CDR2 SQIVND (reference sequence). The ends were cut back, 5 bases at V and 3 bases at J, with 16 bases in the middle. CDR3 nucleotide sequence: TGTGCCAGTAGTCCGAAGGGGCAGGGGCACACCGGGGAGCTGTTTTTT. Amino acids: CASSPKGQGHTGELFF.

The DNA of the CDR3 is TGTGCCAGTAGTATAGTTTTCGGCGGGGACCCAGATACGCAGTATTTT. It yields the protein CASSIVFGGDPDTQYF. The rearrangement joins TRBV19 to TRBJ2-3; D perhaps matches TRBD2 (6 bases). The CDR3 has 16 residues. V was trimmed by 1 base and J by 4 bases, leaving 15 bases between them. CDR1 is LNHDA and CDR2 is SQIVND in the germline V gene (reference sequence). Based on the CDR3 plus reference TRBV19 and TRBJ2-3, the full variable domain is DGGITQSPKYLFRKEGQNVTLSCEQNLNHDAMYWYRQDPGQGLRLIYYSQIVNDFQKGDIAEGYSVSREKKESFPLTVTSAQKNPTAFYLCASSIVFGGDPDTQYFGPGTRLTVL.

This chain uses TRBV2 with TRBJ1-2; 10 nucleotides align to TRBD1. J was trimmed by 6 bases and V by 8 bases; bases with no gene match: 9. There are 14 residues in the CDR3. Germline lookup yields CDR1 SNHLY and CDR2 FYNNEI. The CDR3 is CASPKGDRGHGYTF. The CDR3 region has the DNA TGTGCCAGCCCTAAGGGGGACAGGGGTCATGGCTACACCTTC. The full variable domain, with the rest looked up from reference TRBV2 and TRBJ1-2, is EPEVTQTPSHQVTQMGQEVILRCVPISNHLYFYWYRQILGQKVEFLVSFYNNEISEKSEIFDDQFSVERPDGSNFTLKIRSTKLEDSAMYFCASPKGDRGHGYTFGSGTRLTVV.